This T cell receptor beta chain emerged from a study of T cells after posttransplantation cyclophosphamide. General study results and limits: TRB overlap between skin or GI tissue T cells and blood was limited. Donor-recipient repertoire similarity was low at 1-2 months, rising over year one. Recipient CMV seropositivity and CMV reactivation strongly tracked TRB clonality.

On this clone itself: What it recognizes is unknown.

Sequenced by immunoSEQ multiplex PCR; TCRdb stores in-frame clones only, minus some. This table has about 50,000 clones, 94% appearing once. The sequence was obtained from a woman aged 30 to 39 in good health and a related stem cell transplant donor. Sequenced sample: PBMCs.

The CDR3 nucleotides are TGTGCCAGCAGCTCGTTACAGGGGCTGCATTCACCCCTCCACTTT. Translating it yields CASSSLQGLHSPLHF. The chain carries TRBV7-2 and TRBJ1-6; 7 bases fit TRBD1. In germline, CDR1 is SGHTA, CDR2 FQGNSA. V gave up 4 bases and J gave up 8 bases; unmatched junction bases: 8. The CDR3 totals 15 residues.